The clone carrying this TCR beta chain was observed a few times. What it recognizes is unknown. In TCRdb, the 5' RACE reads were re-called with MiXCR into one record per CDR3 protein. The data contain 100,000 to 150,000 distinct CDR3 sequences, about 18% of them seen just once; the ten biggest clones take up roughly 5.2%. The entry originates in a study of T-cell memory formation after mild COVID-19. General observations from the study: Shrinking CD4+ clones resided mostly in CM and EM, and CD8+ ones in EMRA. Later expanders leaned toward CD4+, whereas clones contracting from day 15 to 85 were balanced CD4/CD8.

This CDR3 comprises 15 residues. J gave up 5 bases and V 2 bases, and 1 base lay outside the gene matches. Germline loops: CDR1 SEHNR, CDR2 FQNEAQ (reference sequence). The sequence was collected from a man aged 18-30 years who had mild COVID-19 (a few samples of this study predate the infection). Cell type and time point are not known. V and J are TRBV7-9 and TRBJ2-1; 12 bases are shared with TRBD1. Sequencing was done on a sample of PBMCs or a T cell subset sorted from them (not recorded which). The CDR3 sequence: CASSLRDRGHNEQFF. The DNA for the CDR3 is TGTGCCAGCAGCTTAAGGGACAGGGGGCACAATGAGCAGTTCTTC. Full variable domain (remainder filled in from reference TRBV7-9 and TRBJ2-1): DTGVSQNPRHKITKRGQNVTFRCDPISEHNRLYWYRQTLGQGPEFLTYFQNEAQLEKSRLLSDRFSAERPKGSFSTLEIQRTEQGDSAMYLCASSLRDRGHNEQFFGPGTRLTVL.